The 31 T cell receptor beta chains presented below share a single source sample, sequenced in a study of human T cells and chemical hapten exposure. Time point here: pre-sensitization, week 0. Treatment of the sample: therapeutic diphenylcyclopropenone sensitization with weekly scalp DPC. MiXCR was run by TCRdb on the RACE reads, yielding one entry per CDR3 protein. The sample lists 300,000 to 450,000 distinct CDR3 sequences, approximately 5.1% occurring once. Here the sequenced sample was whole blood, taken in connection with sensitization to the hapten diphenylcyclopropenone (DPC). Source of these receptors: a woman aged 45-60 years with alopecia areata. Some clones in this sample may be carry-over from other donors' samples.

This clonotype occurred many times. The chain carries TRBV6-6 and TRBJ2-2; unclear D gene. Germline CDR1 is MNHNY and CDR2 is SVGAGI (reference sequence). The CDR3 runs to 18 residues. The V gene lost 3 bases and the J gene lost 0 bases, with 17 bases spanning the gap. CDR3 protein: CASSYGVLRQPNTGELFF. The DNA of the CDR3 is TGTGCCAGCAGTTATGGGGTACTGCGGCAGCCGAACACCGGGGAGCTGTTTTTT.

Only a few counts were recorded for this clonotype. The chain combines TRBV12-3 or TRBV12-4 with TRBJ2-6, with D tentatively TRBD2 (6 bases). The V end was cut by 7 bases, the J end by 1 base, with 8 bases between. CDR3 length: 14 residues. DNA of the CDR3: TGTGCCAGCACGGGGGTATCTGGGGCCAACGTCCTGACTTTC. Its protein product is CASTGVSGANVLTF.

This clonotype appeared a few times. The V and J genes are TRBV6-6 and TRBJ1-5, with 7 positions matching TRBD1. CDR1 and CDR2 (germline): MNHNY, SVGAGI (reference sequence). V was clipped by 7 bases and J by 1 base; unmatched bases: 10. CDR3 length equals 16 residues. The CDR3 coding sequence is TGTGCCAGCATCGAGGCAGGGGGGCCGAGCAATCAGCCCCAGCATTTT. Amino acids: CASIEAGGPSNQPQHF.

This clonotype was recorded a few times. The chain links TRBV6-2 or TRBV6-3 to TRBJ1-5; a weak D match, TRBD1 (5 bases). The CDR3 loop spans 13 amino acids. Germline V gene lookup returns CDR1 MNHEY and CDR2 SVGEGT. V was shortened by 5 bases and J by 6 bases, with 11 bases between the two germline ends. In DNA, the CDR3 is TGTGCCAGCAGTCCCCCGGGGACTCAGCCCCAGCATTTT. Its protein is CASSPPGTQPQHF.

This clonotype was seen many times. The rearrangement joins TRBV10-3 to TRBJ2-3; D may be TRBD1 (6 bases). This CDR3 is 15 amino acids long. V shed 4 bases and J shed 3 bases, with 14 bases lying between them. Germline-derived CDR1 and CDR2 are ENHRY and SYGVKD. CDR3 residues: CAISVGQGRTDTQYF. DNA for the CDR3: TGTGCCATCAGTGTTGGCCAGGGGCGAACAGATACGCAGTATTTT.

This clonotype was recorded many times. The V gene is TRBV12-3 or TRBV12-4, the J gene TRBJ1-1, with TRBD1 matching over 9 bases. The V segment lost 6 bases and the J segment 4 bases; nucleotides outside the gene matches: 12. The CDR3 has 16 residues. This CDR3 reads CASRGGTGLWGTEAFF. CDR3 DNA: TGTGCCAGCAGGGGCGGGACAGGGCTATGGGGCACTGAAGCTTTCTTT.

This clonotype was seen ten or more times. The chain uses TRBV7-2 and TRBJ2-5; D gene uncertain. Germline-derived CDR1 and CDR2 are SGHTA and FQGNSA. V was trimmed by 5 bases and J by 2 bases, leaving 15 bases between them. The CDR3 spans 15 residues. In DNA, the CDR3 is TGTGCCAGCAGCCGTATCCACGAGGAACAAGAGACCCAGTACTTC. Translation gives CASSRIHEEQETQYF.

This clonotype was counted ten times or more. Because the CDR3's place on the DNA is in doubt, the DNA is left out and the CDR3 is given as listed by TCRdb. The rearrangement links TRBV2 to TRBJ2-1; the table names TRBD2, a call not compared with the DNA. Looked up from germline, CDR1 is SNHLY and CDR2 is FYNNEI. From its first to its last residue, the CDR3 has 15 amino acids. CDR3 region: CASSSSGGSYNEQFF.

This clonotype was counted many times. V and J are TRBV12-3 or TRBV12-4 and TRBJ1-1; a possible D gene is TRBD1 (5 bases). The CDR3 sequence is 17 residues long. V lost 6 bases, J lost 0 bases, and 20 bases lay in between. Here the CDR3 reads CASRVGRGGGVNTEAFF. CDR3 sequence (DNA): TGTGCCAGCAGGGTTGGACGGGGCGGGGGAGTGAACACTGAAGCTTTCTTT.

This clonotype has ten or more counts. The chain carries TRBV9 and TRBJ2-5; D perhaps matches TRBD2 (6 bases). The ends were cut back, 0 bases at V and 1 base at J, with 10 bases in the middle. The germline V gene encodes CDR1 SGDLS and CDR2 YYNGEE. This CDR3 has 15 residues. DNA for the CDR3: TGTGCCAGCAGCGTAGTCGGCGGGGCCCAAGAGACCCAGTACTTC. This sequence encodes CASSVVGGAQETQYF.

This clonotype showed up many times. In nucleotides, the CDR3 is TGTGCCAGCAGTTACCGGACTAGCGGGGGGCGAAAGAGCTCCTACAATGAGCAGTTCTTC. It specifies CASSYRTSGGRKSSYNEQFF. The chain joins TRBV6-2 or TRBV6-3 to TRBJ2-1; 14 bases are shared with TRBD2. Trimming at V came to 2 bases and at J to 0 bases, leaving 9 bases not matched to a gene. CDR1 and CDR2 (germline): MNHEY, SVGEGT. The CDR3 length is 20 residues.

The V and J genes are TRBV10-3 and TRBJ1-6, with D possibly TRBD1 on 5 matching bases. V shed 0 bases and J shed 9 bases, with 12 bases lying between them. Germline V CDR1 and CDR2: ENHRY, SYGVKD. This CDR3 has 15 residues. The DNA of the CDR3 is TGTGCCATCAGTGAGTCGGGGCAGGGTACTTCACCCCTCCACTTT. This gives the protein CAISESGQGTSPLHF.

This clonotype was counted between two and nine times. This chain connects TRBV12-3 or TRBV12-4 to TRBJ2-1, with D uncertain. The V end was cut by 3 bases, the J end by 9 bases, with 9 bases between. CDR3 length: 12 amino acids. The DNA of the CDR3 is TGTGCCAGCAGTTTCGTAGAGGCTGAGCAGTTCTTC. It codes for CASSFVEAEQFF.

This clonotype was detected many times. This chain links TRBV12-3 or TRBV12-4 with TRBJ2-3; 8 bases match TRBD2. J lost 10 bases, V lost 1 base, and 10 bases had no gene match. The CDR3 extends over 15 amino acids. The chain's CDR3 is CASSLGESGGPAQYF. DNA of the CDR3: TGTGCCAGCAGTTTAGGCGAGAGCGGGGGCCCGGCGCAGTATTTT.

This sequence joins TRBV30 and TRBJ2-7, with 8 bases lining up with TRBD1. The CDR3 consists of 14 residues. J lost 0 bases, V lost 2 bases, and 3 bases had no gene match. In germline, CDR1 is GTSNPN, CDR2 SVGIG (reference sequence). CDR3 sequence: CAWSSGTGSYEQYF. Written as DNA, the CDR3 is TGTGCCTGGAGTTCCGGGACAGGCTCCTACGAGCAGTACTTC.

This clonotype was recorded at least ten times. The chain recombines TRBV6-1 with TRBJ2-6; the D is unclear. Germline V gives CDR1 MNHNS, CDR2 SASEGT. CDR3 length: 16 amino acids. V lost 3 bases and J 0 bases, leaving 9 bases between the germline ends. The CDR3: CASSDLWASGANVLTF. The CDR3 nucleotides are TGTGCCAGCAGTGATCTGTGGGCCTCTGGGGCCAACGTCCTGACTTTC.

This clonotype was seen repeatedly, ten times or more. Here the CDR3 DNA reads TGTGCCAGCAGCTTACAGACTACCGCTTTCGGGGAGCAGTACTTC. This encodes CASSLQTTAFGEQYF. This chain links TRBV7-2 with TRBJ2-7; D may be TRBD2 (5 bases). CDR1 is SGHTA and CDR2 is FQGNSA in the germline V gene. The CDR3 sequence is 15 residues long. The V end lost 2 bases, the J end lost 7 bases, and 18 bases lay between the germline ends.

This clonotype was detected only a few times. The rearrangement links TRBV28 to TRBJ1-2; 7 bases map to TRBD1. CDR3 length: 12 amino acids. The V and J ends lost 5 bases and 8 bases, in that order; junction bases with no gene match: 5. Germline CDR1 is MDHEN and CDR2 is SYDVKM. CDR3: CASSPGGTGYTF. CDR3 nucleotide sequence: TGTGCCAGCAGTCCAGGGGGAACAGGCTACACCTTC.

This clonotype appeared a few times. This rearrangement joins TRBV5-1 to TRBJ1-1; TRBD1 agrees at 7 bases. The trim removed 3 bases at V and 2 bases at J, leaving 13 bases unmatched. Germline CDR1 SGHRS, CDR2 YFSETQ. CDR3 length equals 17 residues. CDR3 coding DNA: TGCGCCAGCAGCTGGCCCCCAGGGGGGTCGGACAACACTGAAGCTTTCTTT. This codes for CASSWPPGGSDNTEAFF.

Written as DNA, the CDR3 is TGTGCCAGCTCACCATCCCGGACAGGGGACACTGAAGCTTTCTTT. It codes for CASSPSRTGDTEAFF. The J gene is TRBJ1-1, the V gene TRBV18, with 9 bases matching TRBD1. Germline CDR1 is KGHSH and CDR2 is LQKENI. With V trimmed by 2 bases and J by 3 bases, 4 bases remained unmatched. This CDR3 contains 15 residues.

This clonotype was counted at least ten times. V usage is TRBV12-3 or TRBV12-4 and J usage is TRBJ2-5; 10 positions match TRBD2. The CDR3 runs to 14 residues. The junction had 7 bases not matched to a gene; V was cut back by 5 bases and J by 7 bases. As DNA, the CDR3 is TGTGCCAGCAGTCGAAGCGGGGGGGCAGGGACCCAGTACTTC. Its translation: CASSRSGGAGTQYF.

This clonotype showed up many times. V gene TRBV3-1 combines with J gene TRBJ2-7; D tentatively fits TRBD1 or TRBD2 (5 bases each). Trimming shortened V by 0 bases and J by 7 bases, and 19 bases separated the two germline ends. CDR3 size: 16 residues. Germline loops: CDR1 LGHDT, CDR2 YNNKEL (reference sequence). This chain's CDR3 is CASSQDFGAGLGEQYF. In nucleotides, the CDR3 is TGTGCCAGCAGCCAAGATTTCGGGGCAGGGCTGGGGGAGCAGTACTTC.

The sample holds a few counts of this clonotype. This chain links TRBV6-4 with TRBJ2-1; TRBD2 matches at 7 bases. This CDR3 has 13 residues. With V trimmed by 4 bases and J by 8 bases, 5 bases remained unmatched. From germline, CDR1 is MRHNA and CDR2 SNTAGT. The CDR3 DNA follows: TGTGCCAGCAGTGGAACTAGCGCCGATGAGCAGTTCTTC. Its protein product is CASSGTSADEQFF.

The DNA for the CDR3 is TGTGCCAGCAGTTACCAAAGGGGGGCCTTCACTGAAGCTTTCTTT. This translates into CASSYQRGAFTEAFF. The rearrangement links TRBV6-6 to TRBJ1-1; a possible D gene is TRBD1 (6 bases). Per the germline V gene, CDR1 is MNHNY and CDR2 is SVGAGI (reference sequence). Deletions cut 2 bases from V and 4 bases from J, with 14 bases between. CDR3 length equals 15 residues.

This clonotype was counted only a few times. V is TRBV24-1 and J is TRBJ2-3; no clear D. The CDR3 has 18 amino acids. CDR1 is KGHDR, CDR2 SFDVKD, per germline. Trimming pared 4 bases from V and 0 bases from J, leaving 19 bases between. The CDR3 here is CATSDPGFSFGSTDTQYF. The CDR3 coding sequence is TGTGCCACCAGTGACCCTGGATTTTCGTTTGGCAGCACAGATACGCAGTATTTT.

The table lists this clonotype with many counts. This chain joins TRBV28 and TRBJ1-6; tentative D call: TRBD1 (5 bases). Trimming took off 3 bases at V and 6 bases at J, with 9 bases between the two ends. In germline, CDR1 is MDHEN, CDR2 SYDVKM. The CDR3 contains 14 residues. CDR3 nucleotides: TGTGCCAGCAGTTTCAGGGAGGGTAATTCACCCCTCCACTTT. It encodes CASSFREGNSPLHF.

This chain connects TRBV7-9 to TRBJ2-7; 8 bases align to TRBD1. This CDR3 contains 15 residues. Germline CDR1 and CDR2: SEHNR and FQNEAQ (reference sequence). V lost 5 bases, J lost 2 bases, and 8 bases stayed unmatched. The CDR3 reads CASSRGQGLTYEQYF. Written as DNA, the CDR3 is TGTGCCAGCAGCCGCGGACAGGGTCTCACCTACGAGCAGTACTTC.

In its sample, this clonotype was seen a few times. V usage is TRBV27 and J usage is TRBJ2-3; 9 bases fit TRBD2. Trimming cost V 7 bases and J 0 bases; bases outside gene matches: 8. CDR1 MNHEY and CDR2 SMNVEV come from the germline V gene (reference sequence). This CDR3 spans 16 amino acids. This chain's CDR3 is CASKRREGSSTDTQYF. The CDR3, as DNA: TGTGCCAGCAAACGGCGGGAGGGATCTAGCACAGATACGCAGTATTTT.

This clonotype appeared many times. The gene calls are TRBV5-6 and TRBJ1-6; D is unresolved. Germline lookup yields CDR1 SGHDT and CDR2 YYEEEE. V shed 4 bases and J shed 8 bases, with 16 bases lying between them. There are 15 residues in the CDR3. CDR3 sequence reads: CASSPAGGRDSPLHF. The CDR3 nucleotides read TGTGCCAGCAGCCCCGCCGGTGGGCGGGATTCACCCCTCCACTTT.

The chain combines TRBV10-3 with TRBJ2-5; tentatively, D is TRBD1 or TRBD2 (5 bases each). V lost 0 bases and J lost 5, with 13 bases in between. The CDR3 is 15 amino acids. Germline V gives CDR1 ENHRY, CDR2 SYGVKD. CDR3 DNA sequence: TGTGCCATCAGTGAGTCGAGGGGTGAGGTGGAGACCCAGTACTTC. It is translated as CAISESRGEVETQYF.

This clonotype has a count of ten or more. The chain links TRBV27 to TRBJ2-2, with D hard to call. V was cut by 1 base and J by 6 bases, with 3 bases left in between. The germline V gene encodes CDR1 MNHEY and CDR2 SMNVEV (reference sequence). This CDR3 comprises 12 residues. This CDR3 reads CASSLFPGELFF. Written as DNA, the CDR3 is TGTGCCAGCAGTTTATTTCCCGGGGAGCTGTTTTTT.